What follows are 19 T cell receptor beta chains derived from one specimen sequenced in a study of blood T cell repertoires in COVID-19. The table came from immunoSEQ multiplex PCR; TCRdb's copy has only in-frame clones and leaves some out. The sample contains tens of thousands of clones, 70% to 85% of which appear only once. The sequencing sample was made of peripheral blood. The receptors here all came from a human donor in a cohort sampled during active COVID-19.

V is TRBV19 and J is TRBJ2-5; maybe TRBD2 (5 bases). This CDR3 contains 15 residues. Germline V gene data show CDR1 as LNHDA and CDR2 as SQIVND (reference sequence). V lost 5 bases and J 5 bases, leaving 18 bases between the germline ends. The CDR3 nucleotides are TGTGCCAGTAGTTCCACGGGAACCCCACCCGAGACCCAGTACTTC. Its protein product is CASSSTGTPPETQYF.

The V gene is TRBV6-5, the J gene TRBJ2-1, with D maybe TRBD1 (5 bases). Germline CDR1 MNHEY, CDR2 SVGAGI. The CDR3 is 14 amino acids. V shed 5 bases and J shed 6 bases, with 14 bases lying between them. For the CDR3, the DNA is TGTGCCAGCAGTACCCCAGGGATCTCCAATGAGCAGTTCTTC. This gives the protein CASSTPGISNEQFF.

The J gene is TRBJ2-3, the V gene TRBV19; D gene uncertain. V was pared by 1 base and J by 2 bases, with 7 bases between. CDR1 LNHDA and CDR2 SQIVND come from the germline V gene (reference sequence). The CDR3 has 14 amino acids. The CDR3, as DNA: TGTGCCAGTAGTATAGCAACAGCCACAGATACGCAGTATTTT. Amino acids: CASSIATATDTQYF.

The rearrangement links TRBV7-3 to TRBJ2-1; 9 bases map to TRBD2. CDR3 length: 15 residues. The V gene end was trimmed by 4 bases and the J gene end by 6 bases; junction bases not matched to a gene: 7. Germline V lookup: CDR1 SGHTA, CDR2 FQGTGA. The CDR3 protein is CASSSTGLATNEQFF. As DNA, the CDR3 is TGTGCCAGCAGCTCCACGGGACTAGCCACCAATGAGCAGTTCTTC.

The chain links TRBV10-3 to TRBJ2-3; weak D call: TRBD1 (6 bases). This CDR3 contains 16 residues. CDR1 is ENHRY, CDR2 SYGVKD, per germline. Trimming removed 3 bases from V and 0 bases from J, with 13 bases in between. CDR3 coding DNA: TGTGCCATCAGTGATCCAGGGGAAGGAAGCACAGATACGCAGTATTTT. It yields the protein CAISDPGEGSTDTQYF.

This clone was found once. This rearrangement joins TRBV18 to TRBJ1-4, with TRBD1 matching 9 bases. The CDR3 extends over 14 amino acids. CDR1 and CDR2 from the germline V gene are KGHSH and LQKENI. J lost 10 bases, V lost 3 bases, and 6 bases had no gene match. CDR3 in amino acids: CASSPDRGKVKLFF. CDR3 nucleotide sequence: TGTGCCAGCTCACCGGACAGGGGAAAGGTAAAACTGTTTTTT. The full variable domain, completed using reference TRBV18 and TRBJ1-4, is NAGVMQNPRHLVRRRGQEARLRCSPMKGHSHVYWYRQLPEEGLKFMVYLQKENIIDESGMPKERFSAEFPKEGPSILRIQQVVRGDSAAYFCASSPDRGKVKLFFGSGTQLSVL.

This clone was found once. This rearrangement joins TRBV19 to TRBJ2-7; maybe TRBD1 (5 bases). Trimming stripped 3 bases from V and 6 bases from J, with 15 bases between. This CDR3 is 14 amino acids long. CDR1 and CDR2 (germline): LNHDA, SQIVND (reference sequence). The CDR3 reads CASSISGLFFEQYF. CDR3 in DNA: TGTGCCAGTAGTATTTCAGGGCTATTTTTCGAGCAGTACTTC.

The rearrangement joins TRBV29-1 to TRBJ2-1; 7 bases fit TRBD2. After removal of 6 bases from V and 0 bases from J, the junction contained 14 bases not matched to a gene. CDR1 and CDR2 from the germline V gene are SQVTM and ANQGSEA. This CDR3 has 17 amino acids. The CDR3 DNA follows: TGCAGCGTCGCCGACTTCCCAAGCGGGGACTCCTACAATGAGCAGTTCTTC. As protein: CSVADFPSGDSYNEQFF.

The CDR3 DNA sequence: TGTGCCAGCAGACGTCCGGGACAAGGCACAGATACGCAGTATTTT. This gives the protein CASRRPGQGTDTQYF. J is TRBJ2-3 and V is TRBV27; TRBD1 is a possible D gene (6 bases). Germline V CDR1 and CDR2: MNHEY, SMNVEV (reference sequence). The V and J ends lost 6 bases and 1 base respectively, with 14 bases between them. This CDR3 spans 15 amino acids.

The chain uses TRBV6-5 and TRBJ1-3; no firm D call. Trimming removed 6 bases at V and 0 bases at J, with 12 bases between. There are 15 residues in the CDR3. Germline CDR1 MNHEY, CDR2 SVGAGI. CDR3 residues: CASREEGLSGNTIYF. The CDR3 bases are TGTGCCAGCAGGGAGGAGGGCCTCTCTGGAAACACCATATATTTT.

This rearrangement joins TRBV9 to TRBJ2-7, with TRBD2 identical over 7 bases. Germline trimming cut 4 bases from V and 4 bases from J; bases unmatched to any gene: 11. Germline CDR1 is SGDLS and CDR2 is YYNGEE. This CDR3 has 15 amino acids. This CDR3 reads CASSPRPGGWYEQYF. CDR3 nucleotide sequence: TGTGCCAGCAGCCCCCGGCCGGGGGGATGGTACGAGCAGTACTTC.

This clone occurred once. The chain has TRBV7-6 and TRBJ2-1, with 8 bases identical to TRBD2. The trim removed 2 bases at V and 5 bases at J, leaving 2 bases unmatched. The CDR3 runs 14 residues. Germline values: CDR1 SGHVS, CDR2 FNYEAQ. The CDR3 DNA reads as TGTGCCAGCAGCTTATGGCGGGGGGACAATGAGCAGTTCTTC. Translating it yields CASSLWRGDNEQFF.

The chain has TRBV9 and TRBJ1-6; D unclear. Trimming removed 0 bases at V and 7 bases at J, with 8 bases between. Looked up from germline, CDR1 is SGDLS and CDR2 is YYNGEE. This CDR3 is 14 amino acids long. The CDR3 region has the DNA TGTGCCAGCAGCGTAGGCGCTTCGAATTCACCCCTCCACTTT. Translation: CASSVGASNSPLHF.

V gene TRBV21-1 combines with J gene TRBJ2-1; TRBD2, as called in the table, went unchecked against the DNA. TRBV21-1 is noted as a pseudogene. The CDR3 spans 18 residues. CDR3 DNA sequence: TGTGCCAGCAGCAAGCCTCCCCCCGGGACTAGCGGGTGTAATGAGCAGTTCTTC. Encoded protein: CASSKPPPGTSGCNEQFF.

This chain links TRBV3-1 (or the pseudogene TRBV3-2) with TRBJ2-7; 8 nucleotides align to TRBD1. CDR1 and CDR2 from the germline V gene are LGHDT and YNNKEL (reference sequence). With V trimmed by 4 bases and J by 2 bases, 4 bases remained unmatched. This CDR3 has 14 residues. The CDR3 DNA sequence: TGTGCCAGCAGCCGACAGGGGACGGCCTACGAGCAGTACTTC. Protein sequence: CASSRQGTAYEQYF.

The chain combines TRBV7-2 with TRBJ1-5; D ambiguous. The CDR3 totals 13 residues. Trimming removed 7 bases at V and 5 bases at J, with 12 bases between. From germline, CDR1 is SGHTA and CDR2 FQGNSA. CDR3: CASTRSRDQPQHF. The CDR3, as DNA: TGTGCCAGCACCCGGTCTCGGGATCAGCCCCAGCATTTT.

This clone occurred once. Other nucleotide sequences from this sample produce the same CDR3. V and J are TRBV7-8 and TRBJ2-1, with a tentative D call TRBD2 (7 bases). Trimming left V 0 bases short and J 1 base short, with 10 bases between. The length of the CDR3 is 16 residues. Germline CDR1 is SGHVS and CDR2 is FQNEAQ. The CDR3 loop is CASSLAGGPSYNEQFF. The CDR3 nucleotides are TGTGCCAGCAGCTTAGCGGGGGGGCCATCCTACAATGAGCAGTTCTTC.

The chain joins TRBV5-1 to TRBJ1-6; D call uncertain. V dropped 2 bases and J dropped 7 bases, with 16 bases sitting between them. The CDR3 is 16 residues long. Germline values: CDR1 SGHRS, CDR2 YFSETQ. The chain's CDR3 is CASSFYLADPNSPLHF. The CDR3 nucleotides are TGCGCCAGCAGCTTCTACCTAGCAGACCCCAATTCACCCCTCCACTTT.

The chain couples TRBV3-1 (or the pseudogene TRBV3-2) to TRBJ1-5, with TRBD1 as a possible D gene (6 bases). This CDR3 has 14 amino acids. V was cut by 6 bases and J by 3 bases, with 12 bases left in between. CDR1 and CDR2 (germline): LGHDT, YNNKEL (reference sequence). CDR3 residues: CASRNQGSNQPQHF. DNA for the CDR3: TGTGCCAGCAGAAATCAGGGGTCCAATCAGCCCCAGCATTTT.